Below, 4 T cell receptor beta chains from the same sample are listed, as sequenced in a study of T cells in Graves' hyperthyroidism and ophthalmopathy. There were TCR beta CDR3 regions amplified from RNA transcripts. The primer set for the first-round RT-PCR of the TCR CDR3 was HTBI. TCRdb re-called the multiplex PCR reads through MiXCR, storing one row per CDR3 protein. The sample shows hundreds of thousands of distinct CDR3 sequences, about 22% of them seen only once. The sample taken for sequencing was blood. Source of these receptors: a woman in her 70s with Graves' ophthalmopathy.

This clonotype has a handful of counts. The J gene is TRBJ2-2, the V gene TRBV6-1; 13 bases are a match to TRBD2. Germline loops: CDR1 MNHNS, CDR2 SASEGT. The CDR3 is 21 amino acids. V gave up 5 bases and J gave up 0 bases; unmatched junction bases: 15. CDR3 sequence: CASSSYTPGLAGISNTGELFF. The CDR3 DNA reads TGTGCCAGCAGTTCCTACACACCGGGACTAGCGGGAATTTCGAACACCGGGGAGCTGTTTTTT.

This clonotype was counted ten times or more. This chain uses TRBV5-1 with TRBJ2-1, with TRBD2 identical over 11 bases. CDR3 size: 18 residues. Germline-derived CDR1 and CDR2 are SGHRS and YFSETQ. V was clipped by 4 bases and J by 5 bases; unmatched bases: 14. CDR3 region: CASSTVVTSGSKDNEQFF. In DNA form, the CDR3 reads TGCGCCAGCAGCACCGTAGTTACTAGCGGGAGTAAGGACAATGAGCAGTTCTTC.

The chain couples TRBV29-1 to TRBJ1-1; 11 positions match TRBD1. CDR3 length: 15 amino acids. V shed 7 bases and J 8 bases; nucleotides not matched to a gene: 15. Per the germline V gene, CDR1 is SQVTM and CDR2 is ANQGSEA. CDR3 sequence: CSERTPGQGVVEAFF. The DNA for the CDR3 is TGCAGCGAGAGAACTCCGGGACAGGGGGTTGTGGAAGCTTTCTTT.

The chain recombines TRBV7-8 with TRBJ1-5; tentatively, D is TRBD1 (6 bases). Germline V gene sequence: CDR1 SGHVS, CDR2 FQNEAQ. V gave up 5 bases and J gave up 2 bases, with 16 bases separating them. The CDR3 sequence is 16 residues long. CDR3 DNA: TGTGCCAGCAGCGCTCGCGGGGGCGGAGGCAATCAGCCCCAGCATTTT. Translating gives CASSARGGGGNQPQHF.